This T cell receptor beta chain came from a study of blood T cell repertoires in COVID-19. Per the study methods: Amplification with reference gene primers provided the estimates of nucleated cell counts. Profiling relied on immunoSEQ multiplex PCR, and the TCRdb table lists in-frame clones only, not all of them. D and trimming were read from the DNA, whereas the V and J calls and clone size are those reported in that table. The sample includes some 270,000 clones, 85% to 90% seen only once; the top ten take about 4%. The specimen was PBMCs or T cells enriched from blood (not recorded which). This TCR was sampled from a woman in her twenties or thirties with acute COVID-19.

The CDR3 region is CASSYLLAGAYEQYF. As DNA, the CDR3 is TGTGCCAGCAGTTACTTACTAGCGGGAGCCTACGAGCAGTACTTC. This chain uses TRBV6-2 or TRBV6-3 with TRBJ2-7; the match to TRBD2 covers 11 bases. The CDR3 sequence is 15 residues long. V shed 1 base and J 2 bases; nucleotides not matched to a gene: 1. Germline V gives CDR1 MNHEY, CDR2 SVGEGT.